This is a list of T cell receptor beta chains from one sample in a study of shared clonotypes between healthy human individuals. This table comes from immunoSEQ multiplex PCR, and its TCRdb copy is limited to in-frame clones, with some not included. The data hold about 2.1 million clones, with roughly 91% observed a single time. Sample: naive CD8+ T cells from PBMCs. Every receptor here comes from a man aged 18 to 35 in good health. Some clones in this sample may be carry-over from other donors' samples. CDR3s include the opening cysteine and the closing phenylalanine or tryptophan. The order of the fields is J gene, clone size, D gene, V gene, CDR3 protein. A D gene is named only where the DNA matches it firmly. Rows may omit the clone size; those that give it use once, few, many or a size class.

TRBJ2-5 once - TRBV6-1 CASSVAGGYQETQYF
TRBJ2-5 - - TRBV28 CASSLAITTLQETQYF
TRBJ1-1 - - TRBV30 CAAENEAFF
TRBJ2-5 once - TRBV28 CASSLKTTQETQYF
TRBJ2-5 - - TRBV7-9 CASSFRVSGSQETQYF
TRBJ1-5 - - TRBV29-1 CSVVEGGSNQPQHF
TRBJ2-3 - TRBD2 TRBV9 CASSAGGADTQYF
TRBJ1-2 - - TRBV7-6 CASSLSKNYGYTF
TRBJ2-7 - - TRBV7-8 CASSLPGGEQYF
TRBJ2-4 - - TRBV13 CASSTRTVTPNIQYF
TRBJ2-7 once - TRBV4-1 CASSLRTVNSYEQYF
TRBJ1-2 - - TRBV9 CASSVSARQGYTF
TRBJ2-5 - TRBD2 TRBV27 CASSLGGSQETQYF
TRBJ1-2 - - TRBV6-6 CASSYGYTF
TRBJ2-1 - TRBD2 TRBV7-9 CASTFGGVNNEQFF
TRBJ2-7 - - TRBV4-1 CASSQLPGTYIEGEQYF
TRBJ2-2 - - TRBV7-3 CASSFKVRGGELFF
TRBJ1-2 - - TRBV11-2 CASSLDRGANYGYTF
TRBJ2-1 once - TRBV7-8 CASSLSQTGDFSYNEQFF
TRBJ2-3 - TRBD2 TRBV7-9 CASSPFTSGSGDTQYF
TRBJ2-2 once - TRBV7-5 CVRSFTLAGGPPGELFF
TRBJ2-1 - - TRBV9 CASSVYEALGNEQFF
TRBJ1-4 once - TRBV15 CATSRKPPGGNKEKLFF
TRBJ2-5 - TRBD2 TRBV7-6 CASSLAILAGVGETQYF
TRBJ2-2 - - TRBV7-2 CASSAPNTGELFF
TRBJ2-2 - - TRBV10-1 CASSAWNTGELFF
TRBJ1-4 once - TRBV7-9 CASSSVKGREKLFF
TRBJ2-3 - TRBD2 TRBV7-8 CASSLARFSGRGDTQYF
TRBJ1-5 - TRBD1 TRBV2 CASNSGGAQPQHF
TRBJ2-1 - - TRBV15 CATSSHTGLYSYNEQFF
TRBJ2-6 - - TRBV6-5 CASSPISGANVLTF
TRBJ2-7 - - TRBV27 CASALSPGEQYF
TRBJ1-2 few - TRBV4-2 CASSQAAGLKDGYTF
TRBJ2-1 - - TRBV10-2 CASSEWSHGSGQFF
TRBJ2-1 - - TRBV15 CATSRDLGESYNEQFF
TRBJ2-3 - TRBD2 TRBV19 CATDTLAGGDTQYF
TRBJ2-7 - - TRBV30 CAWSVTGFYEQYF
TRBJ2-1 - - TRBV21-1 CASSAPGQGSWLPPESEQFF
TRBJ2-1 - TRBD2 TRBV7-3 CASSISPAGGNEQFF